The 32 T cell receptor beta chains reported below all come from one sample, sequenced in a study of regulatory T cells in long-lasting Graves disease. The time point is: newly diagnosed GD, antithyroid drugs for less than 3 months. Generation of the TCR library employed RNA extracted from PBMCs. Arm-PCR with iRepertoire HTBI primers amplified the CDR3 regions for these TCR beta libraries. MiXCR was run by TCRdb on the multiplex PCR reads, yielding one entry per CDR3 protein. The repertoire has 550,000 to 600,000 distinct CDR3 sequences, about 16% of them found once; the top ten carry about 11%. These records were also assigned to another study, of T cells in Graves' hyperthyroidism and ophthalmopathy.

This specimen consisted of peripheral blood mononuclear cells (PBMCs), obtained at new diagnosis, from a patient treated with antithyroid drugs. The receptors were sampled from a man in his late teens or twenties with Graves disease.

The sample holds many counts of this clonotype. The chain combines TRBV5-1 with TRBJ1-1; 7 nucleotides align to TRBD1. The ends lost 0 bases at V and 4 bases at J; junction bases unmatched: 6. Per germline, CDR1 SGHRS and CDR2 YFSETQ. The CDR3 contains 15 residues. The CDR3 spells CASSLAVSGGTEAFF. CDR3 coding DNA: TGCGCCAGCAGCTTGGCCGTATCAGGGGGCACTGAAGCTTTCTTT.

The CDR3 DNA reads as TGTGCCAGCAGCGCGGGGGGACAGGGGAGTCAGCCCCAGCATTTT. Translation gives CASSAGGQGSQPQHF. The chain is built from TRBV9 and TRBJ1-5; 10 bases map to TRBD1. The CDR3 length is 15 residues. J was trimmed by 6 bases and V by 3 bases; bases with no gene match: 6. Germline V CDR1 and CDR2: SGDLS, YYNGEE.

This clonotype appeared once. V and J are TRBV5-6 and TRBJ2-7; D is ambiguous. The V and J ends lost 5 bases and 2 bases respectively, with 17 bases between them. The germline gives CDR1 SGHDT, CDR2 YYEEEE. The CDR3 is made up of 15 amino acids. CDR3 in amino acids: CASSDYVGPAYEQYF. The CDR3 bases are TGTGCCAGCAGTGATTATGTCGGACCGGCCTACGAGCAGTACTTC.

The chain links TRBV20-1 to TRBJ2-2; 8 positions match TRBD2. With 3 bases clipped from V and 2 bases from J, the junction kept 8 bases outside the gene matches. The CDR3 extends over 16 amino acids. CDR1 DFQATT and CDR2 SNEGSKA come from the germline V gene (reference sequence). The CDR3, as DNA: TGCAGTGCTAGTGGAAGCGGGAGTTACAACACCGGGGAGCTGTTTTTT. This gives the protein CSASGSGSYNTGELFF.

This clonotype was seen a few times. This chain links TRBV4-2 with TRBJ2-7; TRBD1 agrees at 10 bases. CDR1 is LGHNA, CDR2 YNFKEQ, per germline. This CDR3 is 16 amino acids long. Trimming took 3 bases from V and 7 from J; bases not matched to a gene: 12. The CDR3, as DNA: TGTGCCAGCAGCCAGGAGACCGGGACAGGGGTAGGTGAGCAGTACTTC. Its translation: CASSQETGTGVGEQYF.

This clonotype occurred many times. V usage is TRBV12-3 or TRBV12-4 and J usage is TRBJ2-5; unclear D gene. Trimming stripped 0 bases from V and 5 bases from J, with 10 bases between. CDR3 length: 14 residues. The CDR3 loop reads CASSLAVVWETQYF. CDR3 bases: TGTGCCAGCAGTTTAGCGGTCGTGTGGGAGACCCAGTACTTC.

The chain carries TRBV29-1 and TRBJ2-3; 10 nucleotides agree with TRBD2. The V segment lost 4 bases and the J segment 5 bases; nucleotides outside the gene matches: 6. CDR3 size: 14 residues. Germline V gene sequence: CDR1 SQVTM, CDR2 ANQGSEA. The CDR3 coding sequence is TGCAGCGTTGGTGCTAGCGGGAGTGTAGATACGCAGTATTTT. It codes for CSVGASGSVDTQYF.

CDR3 in DNA: TGTGCCGGGACTAGCGGGAGCTACGAGCAGTACTTC. This gives the protein CAGTSGSYEQYF. The rearrangement joins TRBV19 to TRBJ2-7; 14 bases are shared with TRBD2. The CDR3 loop spans 12 amino acids. Trimming took 11 bases from V and 3 from J; bases not matched to a gene: 0. In germline, CDR1 is LNHDA, CDR2 SQIVND (reference sequence). Together with reference TRBV19 and TRBJ2-7, the CDR3 gives the full variable domain: DGGITQSPKYLFRKEGQNVTLSCEQNLNHDAMYWYRQDPGQGLRLIYYSQIVNDFQKGDIAEGYSVSREKKESFPLTVTSAQKNPTAFYLCAGTSGSYEQYFGPGTRLTVT.

The chain joins TRBV6-1 to TRBJ1-1, with 7 bases matching TRBD1. Losses at the gene ends were 5 bases for V and 1 base for J; bases not matched to a gene: 16. The germline gives CDR1 MNHNS, CDR2 SASEGT. The CDR3 has 18 amino acids. In nucleotides, the CDR3 is TGTGCCAGCAGTCCCAGGGGGGGTTTTGGGACAGAGAACACTGAAGCTTTCTTT. Translation: CASSPRGGFGTENTEAFF.

The CDR3 loop reads CATPLKGTGTDSPLHF. The CDR3 DNA follows: TGTGCCACCCCCCTCAAGGGGACAGGTACCGATTCACCCCTCCACTTT. The chain has TRBV6-1 and TRBJ1-6; 8 nucleotides align to TRBD1. V was clipped by 10 bases and J by 8 bases; unmatched bases: 16. CDR3 length: 16 residues. Per germline, CDR1 MNHNS and CDR2 SASEGT.

This clonotype has a count of ten or more. The chain has TRBV30 and TRBJ2-7, with no clear D. Trimming removed 2 bases at V and 2 bases at J, with 7 bases between. Per the germline V gene, CDR1 is GTSNPN and CDR2 is SVGIG (reference sequence). CDR3 length: 12 amino acids. CDR3 sequence (DNA): TGTGCCTGGAGTCCGATTACCTACGAGCAGTACTTC. Its protein product is CAWSPITYEQYF.

This chain uses TRBV19 with TRBJ1-6; no clear D gene. Germline V gives CDR1 LNHDA, CDR2 SQIVND (reference sequence). Trimming shortened V by 5 bases and J by 7 bases, and 9 bases separated the two germline ends. The CDR3 loop spans 13 amino acids. The CDR3 nucleotides are TGTGCCAGTAGTCCCGAGTCGAATTCACCCCTCCACTTT. It encodes CASSPESNSPLHF.

This clonotype was picked up a small number of times. The chain is built from TRBV14 and TRBJ2-7; either TRBD1 or TRBD2 may supply D (5 bases each). Germline CDR1 is SGHDN and CDR2 is FVKESK. The CDR3 has 14 residues. Trimming cost V 6 bases and J 3 bases, with 15 bases left between them. The chain's CDR3 is CASRGESQGYEQYF. The DNA for the CDR3 is TGTGCCAGCAGGGGGGAGAGCCAGGGCTACGAGCAGTACTTC.

In its sample, this clonotype was seen many times. The chain joins TRBV27 to TRBJ2-7; 9 bases align to TRBD2. Looked up from germline, CDR1 is MNHEY and CDR2 is SMNVEV (reference sequence). V was pared by 6 bases and J by 0 bases, with 9 bases of the junction left unmatched. The CDR3 spans 16 residues. The CDR3 loop reads CASRVTTSGYSYEQYF. CDR3 sequence (DNA): TGTGCCAGCAGAGTAACGACTAGCGGATACTCCTACGAGCAGTACTTC.

Notes on this clonotype: A read error may be the cause here, since a much bigger clone is one base away. The conserved final phenylalanine or tryptophan is absent from the CDR3, which likely points to a read error. The rearrangement joins TRBV18 to TRBJ2-1; 9 nucleotides match TRBD2. The CDR3 spans 15 residues. Germline CDR1 is KGHSH and CDR2 is LQKENI. V shed 2 bases, J shed 5 bases, and the junction held 4 bases outside the gene matches. The CDR3 loop reads CASSPVASGDNEQFC. The DNA of the CDR3 is TGTGCCAGCTCACCAGTGGCTAGCGGGGACAATGAGCAGTTCTGC.

This clonotype was counted ten times or more. This chain uses TRBV30 with TRBJ2-2, with unresolved D. The V gene's germline CDR1 is GTSNPN and CDR2 SVGIG (reference sequence). CDR3 length: 11 amino acids. With 4 bases removed from V and 7 bases from J, the gap between germline ends came to 7 bases. The CDR3 reads CAWTLGGELFF. CDR3 DNA sequence: TGTGCCTGGACCCTCGGCGGGGAGCTGTTTTTT.

This clonotype came up a few times. J is TRBJ2-5 and V is TRBV4-1, with TRBD2 identical over 15 bases. CDR3 length equals 16 residues. CDR1 MGHRA and CDR2 YSYEKL come from the germline V gene. V shed 4 bases, J shed 2 bases, and the junction held 2 bases outside the gene matches. The CDR3 DNA is TGCGCCAGCAGCCGGGGACTAGCGGGAGGTCAAGAGACCCAGTACTTC. Translation: CASSRGLAGGQETQYF.

This clonotype occurred many times. The CDR3 sequence: CASSLNLLGGQVQQYF. The CDR3 nucleotides read TGTGCCAGCAGTTTGAACCTCCTAGGAGGCCAGGTCCAGCAGTACTTC. This sequence joins TRBV12-3 or TRBV12-4 and TRBJ2-7; possibly TRBD2 for D (5 bases). Trimming took 3 bases from V and 8 from J, leaving 23 bases between them. CDR3 length: 16 amino acids.

In this sample, this clonotype turned up many times. The chain combines TRBV12-3 or TRBV12-4 with TRBJ1-5; tentative D call: TRBD1 (5 bases). The germline V and J ends were trimmed by 6 bases and 4 bases, with 10 bases remaining between them. The CDR3 sequence is 13 residues long. The CDR3 protein is CASSKQGNQPQHF. The CDR3, as DNA: TGTGCCAGCAGCAAGCAGGGAAATCAGCCCCAGCATTTT.

With regard to this clonotype: Here the CDR3 omits its conserved ending phenylalanine or tryptophan, so a read error is the likely source. This chain links TRBV9 with TRBJ2-7; TRBD2 matches 10 bases. Per germline, CDR1 SGDLS and CDR2 YYNGEE. The CDR3 sequence is 16 residues long. V shed 1 base, J shed 2 bases, and the junction held 6 bases outside the gene matches. The CDR3 DNA follows: TGTGCCAGCAGCGTAAGCGGGGGGGACCCGACCTACGAGCAGTACCTC. Translated, it gives CASSVSGGDPTYEQYL.

Notes on this clonotype: Relative to the germline gene, one junction end is altered; a read error may explain this. The chain has TRBV2 and TRBJ2-7; 7 bases fit TRBD1. Looked up from germline, CDR1 is SNHLY and CDR2 is FYNNEI. CDR3 size: 13 residues. The CDR3 sequence: CTSKRDSSYEQYF. The DNA of the CDR3 is TGTACCAGCAAAAGGGACAGCTCCTACGAGCAGTACTTC.

This chain joins TRBV18 and TRBJ1-5, with a weak D call TRBD1 (5 bases). This CDR3 has 16 amino acids. The V end was cut by 3 bases, the J end by 9 bases, with 21 bases between. Germline CDR1 and CDR2: KGHSH and LQKENI. CDR3 region: CASSPAATRGVRPQHF. CDR3 coding DNA: TGTGCCAGCTCACCTGCAGCTACAAGGGGAGTCCGGCCCCAGCATTTT.

This clonotype was recorded at least ten times. One end of the junction is discordant with germline, which a read error may explain. The genes are TRBV12-3 or TRBV12-4 and TRBJ2-1, with a tentative D call TRBD2 (5 bases). The CDR3 is 13 amino acids. CDR3 sequence: CASRALSASPAVF. The CDR3 bases are TGTGCCAGCAGAGCTCTTAGCGCTAGTCCGGCCGTCTTC.

This clonotype showed up just a few times. The junction and the germline gene differ at one end; a read error may be behind it. V gene TRBV29-1 combines with J gene TRBJ1-2, with D uncertain. This CDR3 has 10 amino acids. Germline V gene lookup returns CDR1 SQVTM and CDR2 ANQGSEA. This CDR3 reads CSVKDYGYTF. As DNA, the CDR3 is TGCAGCGTTAAAGATTATGGCTACACCTTC.

This clonotype was seen repeatedly, ten times or more. The rearrangement links TRBV24-1 to TRBJ1-1; TRBD1 agrees at 8 bases. Losses at the gene ends were 4 bases for V and 10 bases for J; bases not matched to a gene: 10. The CDR3 extends over 14 amino acids. The V gene's germline CDR1 is KGHDR and CDR2 SFDVKD. The CDR3 region is CATSDSGRGRGAFF. The CDR3 bases are TGTGCCACCAGTGACTCCGGCAGGGGGCGGGGAGCTTTCTTT.

In this sample, this clonotype turned up many times. The genes are TRBV3-1 and TRBJ1-5, with 11 positions matching TRBD1. In germline, CDR1 is LGHDT, CDR2 YNNKEL (reference sequence). J lost 0 bases, V lost 4 bases, and 5 bases had no gene match. The CDR3 sequence is 17 residues long. The CDR3 nucleotides read TGTGCCAGCAGCCCGGGACAGGGGGAAGGTAGCAATCAGCCCCAGCATTTT. This sequence encodes CASSPGQGEGSNQPQHF.

This chain joins TRBV13 and TRBJ2-7; TRBD2 agrees at 8 bases. The ends lost 0 bases at V and 3 bases at J; junction bases unmatched: 4. This CDR3 has 15 amino acids. Germline-derived CDR1 and CDR2 are PRHDT and FYEKMQ (reference sequence). In DNA form, the CDR3 reads TGTGCCAGCAGCTTAGGGGCGGGAGGAGGCTACGAGCAGTACTTC. Amino acids: CASSLGAGGGYEQYF.

J is TRBJ2-5 and V is TRBV9; 9 nucleotides align to TRBD2. From germline, CDR1 is SGDLS and CDR2 YYNGEE. This CDR3 has 16 residues. The V gene end was trimmed by 4 bases and the J gene end by 5 bases; junction bases not matched to a gene: 12. The CDR3 region is CASSSAGGRAGETQYF. The CDR3 bases are TGTGCCAGCAGCTCAGCCGGCGGGAGGGCCGGTGAGACCCAGTACTTC.

The V call is TRBV9, the J call TRBJ2-3; no firm D call. This CDR3 is 13 amino acids long. Germline CDR1 is SGDLS and CDR2 is YYNGEE. V shed 3 bases and J shed 2 bases, with 7 bases lying between them. The CDR3 spells CASSEPNTDTQYF. The CDR3 DNA reads TGTGCCAGCAGCGAACCGAACACAGATACGCAGTATTTT.

This clonotype was picked up many times. V usage is TRBV29-1 and J usage is TRBJ1-2; D remains unclear. The V gene's germline CDR1 is SQVTM and CDR2 ANQGSEA. The germline V and J ends were trimmed by 4 bases and 0 bases, with 9 bases remaining between them. This CDR3 comprises 13 residues. Written as DNA, the CDR3 is TGCAGCGTTGTGGCGGGCTCTAACTATGGCTACACCTTC. It codes for CSVVAGSNYGYTF.

V and J are TRBV5-4 and TRBJ1-1, with 8 bases aligning to TRBD1. V shed 4 bases, J shed 1 base, and the junction held 3 bases outside the gene matches. The length of the CDR3 is 14 residues. CDR1 SGHNT and CDR2 YYREEE come from the germline V gene (reference sequence). The chain's CDR3 is CASSVDRGNTEAFF. The CDR3 bases are TGTGCCAGCAGCGTTGACAGGGGGAACACTGAAGCTTTCTTT. The variable domain in full, with the rest retrieved from reference TRBV5-4 and TRBJ1-1, is ETGVTQSPTHLIKTRGQQVTLRCSSQSGHNTVSWYQQALGQGPQFIFQYYREEENGRGNFPPRFSGLQFPNYSSELNVNALELDDSALYLCASSVDRGNTEAFFGQGTRLTVV.

The rearrangement joins TRBV12-3 or TRBV12-4 to TRBJ2-1; 11 bases line up with TRBD2. V lost 7 bases and J lost 8; bases outside the gene matches: 13. The CDR3 loop spans 16 amino acids. CDR3 nucleotides: TGTGCCAGCATCAATAGCGGGAGGGCCTTTAACGATGAGCAGTTCTTC. Its protein is CASINSGRAFNDEQFF.